Each of the 19 T cell receptor beta chains below was sequenced from the same sample in a study of CXCR3-negative and CXCR3-positive naive CD8 T cells. Findings of the study overall: More hydrophobic TRB CDR3s were found in CXCR3-positive naive cells than in CXCR3-negative naive cells.

These TCRs' antigens remain unknown. With UMI labels, 5' RACE was used to prepare the TRB cDNA libraries. Following a re-call of the 5' RACE reads, TCRdb has one entry per CDR3 protein and lacks DNA. The specimen's table records approximately 120,000 distinct CDR3 sequences. Sequencing was carried out using naive CXCR3+ CD8+ T cells from blood. Subset of the sample: CD45RO-CCR7+CD27+CD95- naive CD8+ T cells expressing CXCR3 (TNR3+). The receptors were gathered from a human donor in good health. Some clones in this sample may be carry-over from other donors' samples.

This chain links TRBV7-9 with TRBJ2-1; there is no DNA to check the TCRdb D call of TRBD1. CDR1 is SEHNR and CDR2 is FQNEAQ in the germline V gene (reference sequence). This CDR3 is built from 15 residues. This CDR3 is CASSPKDRVDNEQFF.

The chain recombines TRBV2 with TRBJ2-7; TCRdb's D gene call, TRBD1, goes unchecked for lack of DNA. Germline CDR1 SNHLY, CDR2 FYNNEI. The CDR3 is 17 residues long. This CDR3 reads CASSGPSEDRVGYEQYF.

The rearrangement joins TRBV6-2 or TRBV6-3 to TRBJ2-5; TCRdb calls TRBD2, which cannot be checked without DNA. The CDR3 loop spans 17 amino acids. Germline V gene sequence: CDR1 MNHEY, CDR2 SVGEGT. The CDR3 spells CASSTPAGGAFQETQYF.

The CDR3 loop is CASSLADRGYDEQYF. The chain couples TRBV7-9 to TRBJ2-7; TCRdb picks TRBD1, but there is no DNA to check that call. Germline-derived CDR1 and CDR2 are SEHNR and FQNEAQ (reference sequence). CDR3 length: 15 residues.

This chain joins TRBV4-1 and TRBJ2-1; TCRdb's D gene call, TRBD2, goes unchecked for lack of DNA. Per the germline V gene, CDR1 is MGHRA and CDR2 is YSYEKL. This CDR3 contains 17 residues. This CDR3 is CASSHKSSPGLSNEQFF.

The V gene is TRBV27, the J gene TRBJ2-3; the D call of TRBD1 rests on TCRdb alone, since no DNA is present to check it. Germline assignment: CDR1 MNHEY and CDR2 SMNVEV (reference sequence). This CDR3 is built from 15 residues. CDR3 amino acids: CASSTMTEDTDTQYF.

The rearrangement joins TRBV29-1 to TRBJ2-7; the TRBD2 assignment by TCRdb is unverifiable without DNA. The CDR3 is made up of 12 amino acids. Germline V gives CDR1 SQVTM, CDR2 ANQGSEA. CDR3 sequence reads: CSVRASGDEQYF.

The chain couples TRBV6-6 to TRBJ1-3; TCRdb's assignment of TRBD1 cannot be checked, as there is no DNA. CDR3 length: 16 amino acids. Germline CDR1 is MNHNY and CDR2 is SVGAGI (reference sequence). CDR3 protein: CASSYPGMRSGNTIYF.

This rearrangement joins TRBV29-1 to TRBJ1-2. The CDR3 is 11 amino acids. The germline CDR1 and CDR2 sequences are SQVTM and ANQGSEA. CDR3 amino acids: CSVVGLGGYTF.

The V call is TRBV20-1, the J call TRBJ2-7. This CDR3 has 11 amino acids. CDR1 is DFQATT and CDR2 is SNEGSKA in the germline V gene (reference sequence). CDR3 region: CSARDLYEQYF.

This chain uses TRBV12-3 or TRBV12-4 with TRBJ2-2; TCRdb designates TRBD1, a call that cannot be tested without DNA. The CDR3 consists of 16 residues. This CDR3 reads CASSPRTGPNTGELFF.

This rearrangement joins TRBV7-9 to TRBJ1-1; with no DNA, the TCRdb D assignment of TRBD1 cannot be verified. Germline V gives CDR1 SEHNR, CDR2 FQNEAQ (reference sequence). This CDR3 is 16 amino acids long. CDR3 amino acids: CASSPSGATRYTEAFF. The full variable domain, completed using reference TRBV7-9 and TRBJ1-1, is DTGVSQNPRHKITKRGQNVTFRCDPISEHNRLYWYRQTLGQGPEFLTYFQNEAQLEKSRLLSDRFSAERPKGSFSTLEIQRTEQGDSAMYLCASSPSGATRYTEAFFGQGTRLTVV.

This chain uses TRBV4-1 with TRBJ2-7. Germline V lookup: CDR1 MGHRA, CDR2 YSYEKL. The CDR3 has 15 residues. CDR3 sequence: CASSQALRGAYEQYF.

The genes are TRBV28 and TRBJ2-5. The CDR3 is made up of 11 amino acids. CDR1 is MDHEN and CDR2 is SYDVKM in the germline V gene. Here the CDR3 reads CASSLGKTQYF.

The V gene is TRBV4-3, the J gene TRBJ2-6; the TCRdb call, TRBD1, lacks DNA for checking. The CDR3 length is 20 residues. Germline assignment: CDR1 LGHNA and CDR2 YSLEER. The CDR3 is CASSLHKPGQGALGANVLTF.

This chain links TRBV12-3 or TRBV12-4 with TRBJ2-2. The CDR3 spans 13 residues. CDR3 protein: CASHSENTGELFF.

This sequence joins TRBV6-4 and TRBJ2-5; TCRdb's D call of TRBD1 is untestable without DNA. The CDR3 length is 15 residues. Germline values: CDR1 MRHNA, CDR2 SNTAGT. The CDR3 protein is CASSDGPGGQETQYF.

This chain links TRBV5-1 with TRBJ2-2. Germline CDR1 SGHRS, CDR2 YFSETQ. The CDR3 has 13 residues. CDR3 protein: CASTGDYTGELFF.

The CDR3 sequence: CASSYLASGGAAGELFF. The chain employs TRBV6-5 and TRBJ2-2; TCRdb reports TRBD2, a call that lacks DNA to check it against. The CDR3 totals 17 residues. The germline V gene has CDR1 MNHEY and CDR2 SVGAGI.